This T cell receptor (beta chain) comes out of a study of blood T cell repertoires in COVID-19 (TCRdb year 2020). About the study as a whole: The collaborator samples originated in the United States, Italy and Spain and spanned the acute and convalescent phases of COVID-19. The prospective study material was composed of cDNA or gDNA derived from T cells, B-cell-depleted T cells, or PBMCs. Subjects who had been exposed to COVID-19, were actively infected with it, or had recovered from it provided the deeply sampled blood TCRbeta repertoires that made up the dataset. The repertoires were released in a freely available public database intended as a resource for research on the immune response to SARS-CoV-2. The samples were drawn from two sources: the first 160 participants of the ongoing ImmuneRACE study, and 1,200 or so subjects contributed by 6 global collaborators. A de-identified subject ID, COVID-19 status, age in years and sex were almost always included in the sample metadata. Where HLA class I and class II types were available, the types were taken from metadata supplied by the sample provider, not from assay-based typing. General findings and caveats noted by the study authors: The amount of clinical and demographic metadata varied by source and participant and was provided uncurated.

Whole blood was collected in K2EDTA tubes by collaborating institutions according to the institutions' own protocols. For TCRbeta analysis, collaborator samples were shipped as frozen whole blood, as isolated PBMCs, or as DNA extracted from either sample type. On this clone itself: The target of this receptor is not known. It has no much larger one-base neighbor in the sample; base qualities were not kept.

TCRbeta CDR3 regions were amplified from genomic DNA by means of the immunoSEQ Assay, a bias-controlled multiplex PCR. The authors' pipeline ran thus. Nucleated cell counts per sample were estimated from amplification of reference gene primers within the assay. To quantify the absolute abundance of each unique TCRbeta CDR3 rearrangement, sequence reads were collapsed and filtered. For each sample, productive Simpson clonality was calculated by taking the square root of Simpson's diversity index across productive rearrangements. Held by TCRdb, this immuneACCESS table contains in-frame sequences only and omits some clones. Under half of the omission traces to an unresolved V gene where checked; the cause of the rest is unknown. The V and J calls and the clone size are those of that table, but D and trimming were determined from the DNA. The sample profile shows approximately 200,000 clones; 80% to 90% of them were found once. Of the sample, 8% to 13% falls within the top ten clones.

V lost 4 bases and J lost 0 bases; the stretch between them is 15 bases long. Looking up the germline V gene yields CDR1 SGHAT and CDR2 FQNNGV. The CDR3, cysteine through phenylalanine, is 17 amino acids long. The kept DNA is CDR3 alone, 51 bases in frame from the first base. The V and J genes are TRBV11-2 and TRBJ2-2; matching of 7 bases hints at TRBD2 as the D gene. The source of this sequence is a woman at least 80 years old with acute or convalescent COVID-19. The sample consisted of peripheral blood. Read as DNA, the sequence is TGTGCCAGCAGCTCCCCGGGGGGCAGCGCGAACACCGGGGAGCTGTTTTTT. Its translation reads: CASSSPGGSANTGELFF.